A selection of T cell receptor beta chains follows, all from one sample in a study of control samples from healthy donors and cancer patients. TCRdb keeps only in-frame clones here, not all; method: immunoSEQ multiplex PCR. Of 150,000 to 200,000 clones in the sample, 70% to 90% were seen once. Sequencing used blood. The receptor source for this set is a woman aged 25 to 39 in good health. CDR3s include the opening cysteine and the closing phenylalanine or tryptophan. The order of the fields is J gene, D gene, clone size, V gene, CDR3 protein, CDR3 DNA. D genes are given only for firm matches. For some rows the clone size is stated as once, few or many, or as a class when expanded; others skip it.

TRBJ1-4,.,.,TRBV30,CAHWGTSEKLFF,TGTGCACACTGGGGAACTAGTGAAAAACTGTTTTTT
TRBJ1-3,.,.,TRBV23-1,CASSQSRGGRGNTIYF,TGCGCCAGCAGTCAATCGAGGGGGGGAAGAGGAAACACCATATATTTT
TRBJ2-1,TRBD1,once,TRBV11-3,CASSSGTGRWHEQFF,TGTGCCAGCAGCTCTGGGACAGGGAGATGGCATGAGCAGTTCTTC
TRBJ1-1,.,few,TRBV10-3,CAISVGGYTEAFF,TGTGCCATCAGTGTTGGGGGGTACACTGAAGCTTTCTTT
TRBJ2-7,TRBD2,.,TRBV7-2,CASSLVGTSGEQYF,TGTGCCAGCAGCTTAGTCGGGACTAGCGGCGAGCAGTACTTC
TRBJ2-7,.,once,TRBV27,CASSLEAARAYEQYF,TGTGCCAGCAGTTTAGAGGCAGCGAGGGCCTACGAGCAGTACTTC
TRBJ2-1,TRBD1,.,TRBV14,CASSPQRDREYNEQFF,TGTGCCAGCAGCCCCCAGCGGGACAGGGAATACAATGAGCAGTTCTTC
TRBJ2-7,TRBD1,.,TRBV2,CATLGTGTARQYF,TGTGCCACCCTCGGGACAGGGACCGCCAGGCAGTACTTC
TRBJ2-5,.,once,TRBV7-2,CASSPLRAGGKETQYF,.
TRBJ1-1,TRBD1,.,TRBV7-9,CASRLDREVTEAFF,TGTGCCAGCAGACTTGACAGGGAGGTCACTGAAGCTTTCTTT
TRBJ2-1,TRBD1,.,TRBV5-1,CASSPSTDRSGEQFF,TGCGCCAGCAGCCCCTCCACGGACAGGTCGGGTGAGCAGTTCTTC
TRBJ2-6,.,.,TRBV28,CASSEGRFPGANVLTF,TGTGCCAGCAGTGAGGGACGGTTTCCTGGGGCCAACGTCCTGACTTTC
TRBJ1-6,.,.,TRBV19,CASSIGGPRNNSPLHF,TGTGCCAGTAGTATTGGGGGTCCACGGAACAATTCACCCCTCCACTTT